In its sample, the clone carrying this TCR beta chain was seen many times. Antigen unknown. Trimming removed 4 bases at V and 3 bases at J, with 11 bases between. The length of the CDR3 is 13 residues. CDR1 is SGHDT and CDR2 is YYEEEE in the germline V gene. This entry comes from a study of molecular identifiers for immune sequencing clone quantification. Findings and caveats of the study: Clones exceeding 20 RNA copies carried over 97% of effector molecules but under 1% of naive-cell molecules. Underestimated sizes of highly expanded clones could result from identical TCR molecules that share a barcode.

Libraries of naive CD8 T cells were made from about 19,000 to 1,100,000 sorted cells. They used 10%, 30% or 50% RNA. Each CDR3 protein is one row after TCRdb ran MiXCR on the PCR reads. The data contain about 320,000 distinct CDR3 sequences, 24% of them seen just once; the ten biggest clones take up around 0.7%. The chain is built from TRBV5-6 and TRBJ2-7; tentative D call: TRBD2 (6 bases). Sequencing was done on a sample of naive CD8+ T cells from blood, with Jurkat cell RNA spiked in. Subset given: FACS-sorted CD8+CD4-CCR7+CD45RA+ naive T cells. The receptor was derived from a human donor in good health. Some libraries in this study had Jurkat cell RNA spiked in. CDR3 residues: CASSLGLDYEQYF. For the CDR3, the DNA is TGTGCCAGCAGCCTGGGACTGGACTACGAGCAGTACTTC.